Listed below are T cell receptor beta chains from one sample, sequenced in a study of technical replicates of blood from several donors. Assay: immunoSEQ multiplex PCR; the TCRdb copy retains only in-frame clones and omits some. The sample records fewer than 90,000 clones, just under 95% being singletons. Sequencing was performed on T cells isolated from PBMCs. The receptors originated from a human donor in good health. The CDR3 runs from the conserved cysteine through the conserved F or W. Fields, in order: D gene, J gene, clone size, V gene, CDR3 DNA, CDR3 protein. The D gene is left open where the match is weak. Expanded clones are given a class, and other clones once, few, many or no size at all.

TRBD1 TRBJ2-1 - TRBV19 TGTGCCAGTAGTCCGTCTGGTGACAGGGGGCGCAGTAGGTCCTACAATGAGCAGTTCTTC CASSPSGDRGRSRSYNEQFF
TRBD1 TRBJ2-7 - TRBV10-2 TGCGCCAGCAGTGAACAGGGGGCCCGACTCGAGCAGTACTTC CASSEQGARLEQYF
- TRBJ2-3 - TRBV2 TGTGCCAGCAGCCGGTCCGGTGGAGGAGATACGCAGTATTTT CASSRSGGGDTQYF
- TRBJ2-5 - TRBV29-1 TGCAGCGCCCGACTCCTGGAGACCCAGTACTTC CSARLLETQYF
- TRBJ2-6 - TRBV14 TGTGCCAGCAGCCATCTCAGGGAGGCCAACGTCCTGACTTTC CASSHLREANVLTF
- TRBJ1-1 - TRBV7-6 TGTGCCAGCAGCTTAGTGCGGGGGAACGGTGAAGCTTTCTTT CASSLVRGNGEAFF
- TRBJ1-1 - TRBV25-1 TGTGCCAGCAGTGAATATCAGGGGCGGATCACTGAAGCTTTCTTT CASSEYQGRITEAFF
- TRBJ1-5 - TRBV19 TGTGCCAGTAGTATTACAGGGAGGGGTAGCAATCAGCCCCAGCATTTT CASSITGRGSNQPQHF
- TRBJ2-2 - TRBV6-6 TGTGCCAGCAGTTACTCCCAGCGGTCCACCGGGGAGCTGTTTTTT CASSYSQRSTGELFF
TRBD1 TRBJ1-1 once TRBV19 TGTGCCAGTAGTATAACAGGGGAGGCTGAAGCTTTCTTT CASSITGEAEAFF
TRBD1 TRBJ1-5 - TRBV15 TGTGCCACCAGCAGAGAGCAGGGGGATCAGCCCCAGCATTTT CATSREQGDQPQHF
- TRBJ2-7 - TRBV27 TGTGCCAGCAGGCTAATGTACGCAGGGGTCAGGGCCTACGAGCAGTACTTC CASRLMYAGVRAYEQYF
- TRBJ2-7 - TRBV7-8 TGTGCCAGCAGCTTAGCGTACGAGTACGAGCAGTACTTC CASSLAYEYEQYF
TRBD2 TRBJ2-7 - TRBV2 TGTGCCAGCAGTGAAGGGGGCGGGAGTAGCTACGAGCAGTACTTC CASSEGGGSSYEQYF
TRBD1 TRBJ1-5 - TRBV7-8 TGTGCCAGCAGCCCCGCAGGGGGTTATAGCAATCAGCCCCAGCATTTT CASSPAGGYSNQPQHF
TRBD2 TRBJ2-3 - TRBV2 TGTGCCAGCGATACTAGCGGAGTCGTTAGCACAGATACGCAGTATTTT CASDTSGVVSTDTQYF
- TRBJ2-2 - TRBV11-3 TGTGCCAGCAGCTCATGGGGCAAGAACACCGGGGAGCTGTTTTTT CASSSWGKNTGELFF
TRBD1 TRBJ1-2 few TRBV27 TGTGCCAGCAGTTTATCTCCTCAGGGGGGCTATGGCTACACCTTC CASSLSPQGGYGYTF
- TRBJ1-1 - TRBV7-9 TGTGCCAGCAGTAGGGGCAAGGACGTGGCTTTCTTT CASSRGKDVAFF
- TRBJ2-1 - TRBV4-1 TGCGCCAGCAGCCCCTCCGGAGGGGGCAGTTACAATGAGCAGTTCTTC CASSPSGGGSYNEQFF
- TRBJ2-3 - TRBV12-2 TGTGCAAGTCGCTTAGGGGGACTAGCGGGGCGCACAGATACGCAGTATTTT CASRLGGLAGRTDTQYF
TRBD2 TRBJ2-7 - TRBV19 TGTGCCAGTAGTAAGGCGGGAGGTTCCTACGAGCAGTACTTC CASSKAGGSYEQYF
- TRBJ1-1 - TRBV9 TGTGCCAGCAGCGTTGCCCAGGGAGGGGTAGCTTTCTTT CASSVAQGGVAFF
- TRBJ1-1 - TRBV30 TGTGCGCGGGGGAGGGGGAACACTGAAGCTTTCTTT CARGRGNTEAFF
TRBD1 TRBJ2-7 - TRBV4-1 TGCGCCAGCAGCCAAAGGGACAGGGGAGGATACTACGAGCAGTACTTC CASSQRDRGGYYEQYF
- TRBJ2-1 - TRBV14 TGTGCCAGCAGCCAGAGGAGCGTCGATGAGCAGTTCTTC CASSQRSVDEQFF
- TRBJ2-7 - TRBV6-5 TGTGCCAGCAGTTACTCCCGGGACATAACCGAGCAGTACTTC CASSYSRDITEQYF
- TRBJ2-7 - TRBV5-8 TGTGCCAGCAGCCCTCCAGGGTACGAGCAGTACTTC CASSPPGYEQYF
TRBD1 TRBJ1-5 - TRBV19 TGTGCCAGTTCGGACAGGGGTGGCAATCAGCCCCAGCATTTT CASSDRGGNQPQHF
- TRBJ2-5 - TRBV5-1 TGCGCCAGCAGCTTGGGGCAAGTAGAGACCCAGTACTTC CASSLGQVETQYF
- TRBJ1-3 once TRBV6-1 TGTGCCAGCAACGAGGGCTTCTCTGGAAACACCATATATTTT CASNEGFSGNTIYF
- TRBJ1-2 - TRBV6-1 TGTGCCAGCACCCCACAGGGCCCGAACTATGGCTACACCTTC CASTPQGPNYGYTF
- TRBJ2-7 - TRBV6-4 TGTGCCAGCATTTTTGTCCGGAGGGTCTCCTACGAGCAGTACTTC CASIFVRRVSYEQYF
- TRBJ2-7 - TRBV7-9 TGTGCCAGCAGCTTAGCGCGTCACGAGCAGTACTTC CASSLARHEQYF
- TRBJ2-6 - TRBV19 TGTGCCAGTAGTATAGCGGGGACAGGGGCCAACGTCCTGACTTTC CASSIAGTGANVLTF
TRBD1 TRBJ1-2 - TRBV27 TGTGCCAGCAGTTTCCAGGGGGCCTATGGCTACACCTTC CASSFQGAYGYTF
- TRBJ1-1 - TRBV10-3 TGTGCCATCAGTGAAAAGGAGCCTAACACTGAAGCTTTCTTT CAISEKEPNTEAFF
TRBD2 TRBJ2-5 - TRBV10-3 TGTGCCATCGGTGGGAGGGGCGGGGAAGAGACCCAGTACTTC CAIGGRGGEETQYF
TRBD2 TRBJ2-1 - TRBV9 TGTGCCAGCAGCGCCCCTCCCTTTAGCGGGAGGAAGACCTACAATGAGCAGTTCTTC CASSAPPFSGRKTYNEQFF
TRBD2 TRBJ2-5 - TRBV4-1 TGCGCCAGCAGCCAAGGAACAGCGGGGATCCAAGAGACCCAGTACTTC CASSQGTAGIQETQYF
- TRBJ2-3 - TRBV7-9 TGTGCCAGCAGCTTAGAGAGAAGCACAGATACGCAGTATTTT CASSLERSTDTQYF
- TRBJ1-1 - TRBV9 TGTGCCAGCAGCGTTACTTCAGGGCACACTGAAGCTTTCTTT CASSVTSGHTEAFF
- TRBJ2-2 - TRBV19 TGTGCCAGTAGTATAGAAGAGGGACTGGACACCGGGGAGCTGTTTTTT CASSIEEGLDTGELFF
- TRBJ2-7 - TRBV18 TGTGCCAGCTCACCGGCACAGTCCTACGAGCAGTACTTC CASSPAQSYEQYF
TRBD1 TRBJ2-2 - TRBV12-5 TGTGCTAGTGGTTTGGGACAGGGGGCGGGCGGGGAGCTGTTTTTT CASGLGQGAGGELFF
- TRBJ2-2 - TRBV5-5 TGTGCCAGCAGCCTGCCGTCGACAGGGAACACCGGGGAGCTGTTTTTT CASSLPSTGNTGELFF
- TRBJ1-2 - TRBV7-9 TGTGCCAGCAGCCTCGTTAGTGGCTACACCTTC CASSLVSGYTF
TRBD2 TRBJ2-7 - TRBV5-4 TGTGCCAGCAGCTTGTCTAGCGGGCCCTACGAGCAGTACTTC CASSLSSGPYEQYF
- TRBJ1-5 few TRBV15 TGTGCCACCAGCAGAGATCTGAGGGGAGGGAATCAGCCCCAGCATTTT CATSRDLRGGNQPQHF
- TRBJ1-1 - TRBV30 TGTGCCTGGACCCGACCCGGGACACCCAACACTGAAGCTTTCTTT CAWTRPGTPNTEAFF
TRBD2 TRBJ2-1 - TRBV11-3 TGTGCCAGCAGCTTAGCCGGTCGGGGGGGAAGCTACAATGAGCAGTTCTTC CASSLAGRGGSYNEQFF
- TRBJ2-3 - TRBV11-2 TGTGCCAGCAGCTCGCGAGACACGACGAACACAGATACGCAGTATTTT CASSSRDTTNTDTQYF